Each of the 15 T cell receptor beta chains below was sequenced from the same sample in a study of blood T cell repertoires in COVID-19. Profiled with immunoSEQ multiplex PCR; TCRdb holds only in-frame clones, not every one. The sample shows under 350,000 clones, approximately 85% of them seen only once. The specimen was peripheral blood. These receptor sequences come from a human donor in a cohort sampled during active COVID-19.

The chain couples TRBV15 to TRBJ2-1; TRBD2 agrees at 7 bases. The CDR3 covers 13 residues. V was pared by 1 base and J by 10 bases, with 4 bases of the junction left unmatched. The germline CDR1 and CDR2 sequences are LNHNV and YYDKDF (reference sequence). The CDR3, as DNA: TGTGCCACCAGCAGAGCTAGGGGAGGGGAGCAGTTCTTC. Its protein product is CATSRARGGEQFF.

The rearrangement uses TRBV6-5 and TRBJ1-1, with 9 bases that match TRBD1. In germline, CDR1 is MNHEY, CDR2 SVGAGI. The CDR3 runs to 14 residues. Trimming at V came to 6 bases and at J to 11 bases, leaving 13 bases not matched to a gene. CDR3 in DNA: TGTGCCAGCAGGCCCCGGGACAGGGCCTTAGAGGCTTTCTTT. This codes for CASRPRDRALEAFF.

V is TRBV12-5 and J is TRBJ2-3, with a tentative D call TRBD1 (5 bases). This CDR3 comprises 13 residues. CDR1 is LGHNT, CDR2 FRNRAP, per germline. The V and J ends lost 0 bases and 4 bases respectively, with 5 bases between them. This CDR3 reads CASGLVGADTQYF. DNA of the CDR3: TGTGCTAGTGGTTTGGTAGGGGCAGATACGCAGTATTTT. Complete variable domain (other parts from reference TRBV12-5 and TRBJ2-3): DARVTQTPRHKVTEMGQEVTMRCQPILGHNTVFWYRQTMMQGLELLAYFRNRAPLDDSGMPKDRFSAEMPDATLATLKIQPSEPRDSAVYFCASGLVGADTQYFGPGTRLTVL.

This clone was seen just once. The chain joins TRBV4-1 to TRBJ1-1; unclear D gene. This CDR3 region has 16 residues. Trimming stripped 4 bases from V and 7 bases from J, with 22 bases between. Germline assignment: CDR1 MGHRA and CDR2 YSYEKL. The CDR3 bases are TGCGCCAGCAGCCGGGAAGTCGGCGACGGGGTAAATGAAGCTTTCTTT. Its translation is CASSREVGDGVNEAFF.

The chain recombines TRBV12-5 with TRBJ2-7, with 7 positions matching TRBD1. After removal of 6 bases from V and 0 bases from J, the junction contained 11 bases not matched to a gene. CDR3 size: 16 residues. CDR1 LGHNT and CDR2 FRNRAP come from the germline V gene. CDR3 nucleotides: TGTGCTAGTGGCCGACGAAGGGGGCTCGGCTCCTACGAGCAGTACTTC. Its protein is CASGRRRGLGSYEQYF.

The chain employs TRBV11-2 and TRBJ1-4, with D unclear. The CDR3 is 13 residues long. The V and J ends lost 0 bases and 8 bases respectively, with 7 bases between them. Germline CDR1 SGHAT, CDR2 FQNNGV. In DNA form, the CDR3 reads TGTGCCAGCAGCTTAGATGGAGGCGAAAAACTGTTTTTT. Its protein product is CASSLDGGEKLFF.

This chain connects TRBV5-6 to TRBJ1-3; D remains unclear. This CDR3 has 15 amino acids. Trimming took 3 bases from V and 1 from J, leaving 11 bases between them. Germline CDR1 SGHDT, CDR2 YYEEEE. CDR3 loop: CASSYGGTSGNTIYF. The CDR3 coding sequence is TGTGCCAGCAGCTATGGAGGTACATCTGGAAACACCATATATTTT.

The J gene is TRBJ2-7, the V gene TRBV4-1; 10 bases are shared with TRBD2. The ends lost 0 bases at V and 1 base at J; junction bases unmatched: 9. Germline CDR1 and CDR2: MGHRA and YSYEKL. CDR3 length: 18 residues. The CDR3 region is CASSQDWVPSGGSYEQYF. In DNA form, the CDR3 reads TGCGCCAGCAGCCAAGATTGGGTCCCTAGCGGGGGATCCTACGAGCAGTACTTC.

This clone was seen a few times. The chain employs TRBV7-9 and TRBJ1-5, with D unresolved. Trimming removed 2 bases at V and 8 bases at J, with 7 bases between. The germline V gene has CDR1 SEHNR and CDR2 FQNEAQ (reference sequence). The CDR3 runs to 12 residues. The CDR3 coding sequence is TGTGCCAGCAGCTTATGGGAGAAGCCCCAGCATTTT. Protein product: CASSLWEKPQHF.

The genes are TRBV10-3 and TRBJ2-3; 9 bases line up with TRBD1. Germline V gene sequence: CDR1 ENHRY, CDR2 SYGVKD. The V and J ends lost 7 bases and 3 bases, in that order; junction bases with no gene match: 8. This CDR3 has 15 amino acids. The DNA of the CDR3 is TGTGCCATCACCCCGACAGGGGGGAAGACAGATACGCAGTATTTT. It yields the protein CAITPTGGKTDTQYF.

This chain uses TRBV18 with TRBJ1-4; D is uncertain. Germline CDR1 KGHSH, CDR2 LQKENI. V was cut by 2 bases and J by 6 bases, with 7 bases left in between. CDR3 length: 13 residues. The CDR3 sequence: CASSPREDEKLFF. The CDR3 DNA reads as TGTGCCAGCTCACCAAGGGAGGATGAAAAACTGTTTTTT.

The table lists this clone with a count of one. This CDR3 is CASSYWAGGQFSPLHF. In nucleotides, the CDR3 is TGTGCCAGCAGTTACTGGGCAGGAGGTCAATTTTCACCCCTCCACTTT. The chain carries TRBV6-5 and TRBJ1-6; D not certain. Trimming took off 1 base at V and 9 bases at J, with 16 bases between the two ends. The CDR3 is 16 residues long. Germline CDR1 reads MNHEY; CDR2 reads SVGAGI.

This chain links TRBV29-1 with TRBJ1-1; the D gene is possibly TRBD1 (5 bases). The V and J ends lost 4 bases and 6 bases respectively, with 21 bases between them. This CDR3 is 15 amino acids long. Germline loops: CDR1 SQVTM, CDR2 ANQGSEA. CDR3 protein: CSVGSWGLEGPEAFF. The CDR3 region has the DNA TGCAGCGTTGGATCTTGGGGACTCGAGGGGCCTGAAGCTTTCTTT.

This clone was picked up a small number of times. The V and J genes are TRBV5-1 and TRBJ1-1, with 7 bases fitting TRBD1. CDR1 and CDR2 (germline): SGHRS, YFSETQ. The CDR3 loop spans 13 amino acids. V shed 2 bases, J shed 11 bases, and the junction held 9 bases outside the gene matches. In nucleotides, the CDR3 is TGCGCCAGCAGCTTCGACAGGGTGGCTCAGGCTTTCTTT. Its protein product is CASSFDRVAQAFF.

This clone came up a few times. The gene calls are TRBV4-1 and TRBJ2-7, with TRBD1 identical over 11 bases. J was trimmed by 3 bases and V by 3 bases; bases with no gene match: 4. Looked up from germline, CDR1 is MGHRA and CDR2 is YSYEKL. The CDR3 consists of 15 residues. CDR3 in amino acids: CASSHGQGAGYEQYF. CDR3 bases: TGCGCCAGCAGCCACGGACAGGGGGCGGGCTACGAGCAGTACTTC.